The rows below give T cell receptor beta chains drawn from one sample of a study of blood T cell repertoires in COVID-19. Data came from immunoSEQ multiplex PCR; TCRdb stores just in-frame clones and leaves some out. This table has roughly 72,000 clones, roughly 91% appearing once. The source material was peripheral blood. The receptors derive from a human donor in a cohort sampled during active COVID-19. CDR3s include the opening cysteine and the closing phenylalanine or tryptophan. D genes are given only for firm matches. A row's size may be missing; if present it is once, few, many or a size class.

size,J,V,D,DNA,CDR3
-,TRBJ2-3,TRBV29-1,-,TGCAGCGTCCCCGGCGGGAGCACAGATACGCAGTATTTT,CSVPGGSTDTQYF
-,TRBJ2-4,TRBV21-1,-,TGTGCCAGCAGCAAAATCGTAACTAGCGGGGGGTTGGGCAAAAACATTCAGTACTTC,CASSKIVTSGGLGKNIQYF
-,TRBJ2-3,TRBV14,TRBD2,TGTGCCAGCAGCCCCCGGGTAGCGGGATGGACAGATACGCAGTATTTT,CASSPRVAGWTDTQYF
-,TRBJ2-3,TRBV7-6,TRBD2,TGTGCCAGCAGCTTATGGGCGGGAGGCCCAGATACGCAGTATTTT,CASSLWAGGPDTQYF
-,TRBJ2-2,TRBV27,-,TGTGCCAGCAGTTTAAGCCACACCGGGGAGCTGTTTTTT,CASSLSHTGELFF
-,TRBJ1-3,TRBV4-2,TRBD1,TGTGCCAGCAGCCAAGACCGGGACAGGGCGTCGAGCTCTGGAAACACCATATATTTT,CASSQDRDRASSSGNTIYF
-,TRBJ2-1,TRBV10-2,TRBD1,TGCGCCAGCAGTGGAAGACAGGGGGTTTACAATGAGCAGTTCTTC,CASSGRQGVYNEQFF
-,TRBJ2-7,TRBV5-1,TRBD1,TGCGCCAGCAGCTCAACAGGGGACAGCTACGAGCAGTACTTC,CASSSTGDSYEQYF
few,TRBJ1-6,TRBV5-5,-,TGTGCCAGCAGCTTGGTTCTCGGTAATAATTCACCCCTCCACTTT,CASSLVLGNNSPLHF
-,TRBJ2-7,TRBV6-5,-,TGTGCCAGCAAGTTGGGGAGCTTAGGCTACGAGCAGTACTTC,CASKLGSLGYEQYF
few,TRBJ1-3,TRBV4-3,-,TGCGCCAGCAGCCAAGAGTTTGGCCTCGGAAACACCATATATTTT,CASSQEFGLGNTIYF
few,TRBJ1-5,TRBV7-8,-,TGTGCCAGCAGCTTAGAGGATAGACGGAGTCAGCCCCAGCATTTT,CASSLEDRRSQPQHF
-,TRBJ2-7,TRBV2,-,TGTGCCAGCACTTCGGAGCGGGCAGCCTACGAGCAGTACTTC,CASTSERAAYEQYF
-,TRBJ2-2,TRBV3-1/TRBV3-2,-,TGTGCCAGCAGCCAACAGGGGTTCGGGGAGCTGTTTTTT,CASSQQGFGELFF
-,TRBJ1-2,TRBV27,-,TGTGCCAGCAGTTTGGGCACCTCCTATGGCTACACCTTC,CASSLGTSYGYTF
once,TRBJ2-5,TRBV5-8,-,TGTGCCAGCAGCCCCGACAGCCAAGAGACCCAGTACTTC,CASSPDSQETQYF
-,TRBJ1-2,TRBV7-3,TRBD1,TGTGCCAGCAGCTCCGGACAGGGGGAAGATGGCTACACCTTC,CASSSGQGEDGYTF
once,TRBJ2-3,TRBV18,-,TGTGCCAGCTCACCCTACACAGATACGCAGTATTTT,CASSPYTDTQYF
-,TRBJ2-5,TRBV5-4,TRBD2,TGTGCCAGCAGCCCCGCCTCTAGCGGGATGTACCAAGAGACCCAGTACTTC,CASSPASSGMYQETQYF
-,TRBJ1-1,TRBV18,-,TGTGCCAGCTCACCAGAGGCAAACCTTATGAACACTGAAGCTTTCTTT,CASSPEANLMNTEAFF